Listed below are T cell receptor beta chains from one sample, sequenced in a study of shared clonotypes between healthy human individuals. The data were produced by immunoSEQ multiplex PCR, yet TCRdb's version contains in-frame clones alone and is incomplete. The sample yields approximately 2,200,000 clones, about 93% seen once. Sequenced: naive CD8+ T cells from PBMCs. These receptors were taken from a man younger than 30 in good health. Some clones in this sample may be carry-over from other donors' samples. CDR3s include the opening cysteine and the closing phenylalanine or tryptophan. D genes are given only for firm matches. Where a row states a size, it is once, few, many or the class of an expanded clone; other rows omit it.

j_gene | v_gene | abundance | d_gene | CDR3nt | CDR3aa
TRBJ2-7 | TRBV6-5 | NA | NA | TGTGCCAGCAGTTACCTCCAGGGTTCGTACGAGCAGTACTTC | CASSYLQGSYEQYF
TRBJ2-7 | TRBV6-5 | NA | TRBD1 | TGTGCCAGCAGTTACTCTCAGGGGGCGGTCGAGCAGTACTTC | CASSYSQGAVEQYF
TRBJ1-2 | TRBV7-3 | NA | NA | TGTGCCAGCAGCTCCTTTGGAGGGGCGGAGGATGGCTACACCTTC | CASSSFGGAEDGYTF
TRBJ2-1 | TRBV7-6 | NA | TRBD2 | TGTGCCAGCAGCTCGGGACTAGCGGGACACAATGAGCAGTTCTTC | CASSSGLAGHNEQFF
TRBJ2-3 | TRBV6-5 | NA | NA | TGTGCCAGCAGTTACTTGGGGGAGGTCGGCACAGATACGCAGTATTTT | CASSYLGEVGTDTQYF
TRBJ2-5 | TRBV25-1 | NA | NA | TGTGCCAGCCGTTCGGAGACCCAGTACTTC | CASRSETQYF
TRBJ2-7 | TRBV25-1 | NA | NA | TGTGCCAGCAGTGCGGGAGCCCCCTACGAGCAGTACTTC | CASSAGAPYEQYF
TRBJ2-7 | TRBV28 | NA | NA | TGTGCCAGCGACCTCGGAGGTGGTGAGCAGTACTTC | CASDLGGGEQYF
TRBJ2-7 | TRBV28 | once | NA | TGTGCCAGCAGTCTCTTTCATACGGCCTACGAGCAGTACTTC | CASSLFHTAYEQYF
TRBJ2-7 | TRBV9 | NA | TRBD2 | TGTGCCAGCAGCCTAAGAGGTTCGGGGAGGGACGAGCAGTACTTC | CASSLRGSGRDEQYF
TRBJ2-3 | TRBV15 | NA | TRBD2 | TGTGCCACCAGCACCGGACTAGCGGAACGCACAGATACGCAGTATTTT | CATSTGLAERTDTQYF
TRBJ1-2 | TRBV15 | NA | NA | TGTGCCACCAGCAGGGACCATCAGCCGACAGATATCTATGGCTACACCTTC | CATSRDHQPTDIYGYTF
TRBJ2-3 | TRBV27 | NA | TRBD2 | TGTGCCAGCATCGATAGCGGGAGTGTCGGCACAGATACGCAGTATTTT | CASIDSGSVGTDTQYF
TRBJ2-3 | TRBV4-1 | NA | NA | TGCGCCAGCAGCCGTACTTTGGGGACAGATACGCAGTATTTT | CASSRTLGTDTQYF
TRBJ1-5 | TRBV27 | NA | TRBD1 | TGTGCCAGCAGCTCCCTCCCGGGACAGGACGCGGGTCAGCCCCAGCATTTT | CASSSLPGQDAGQPQHF
TRBJ2-1 | TRBV2 | once | TRBD2 | TGTGCCAGCAGTCGAACTCTAGCGGGAAGCAACAATGAGCAGTTCTTC | CASSRTLAGSNNEQFF
TRBJ2-7 | TRBV9 | NA | NA | TGTGCCAGCAGCGTAGGACAGTCCCCCTACGAGCAGTACTTC | CASSVGQSPYEQYF
TRBJ2-3 | TRBV18 | NA | TRBD2 | TGTGCCAGCTCACCACCGCATCTAGCGGGAGTCACATATACGCAGTATTTT | CASSPPHLAGVTYTQYF
TRBJ2-7 | TRBV7-7 | NA | TRBD2 | TGTGCCAGCAGCCAATCCGGGACTAGCGGGAGAAAATCCTACGAGCAGTACTTC | CASSQSGTSGRKSYEQYF
TRBJ2-1 | TRBV28 | NA | NA | TGTGCCAGCATGCAGAATGAGCAGTTCTTC | CASMQNEQFF
TRBJ2-1 | TRBV7-9 | NA | NA | TGTGCCAGCAGCGCGCGACTAGATTGGACTACAGGGCAGTTCTTC | CASSARLDWTTGQFF
TRBJ2-7 | TRBV6-1 | once | TRBD2 | TGTGCCAGCAGTGATGCTAGCGGGAGGGCTTTATACGAGCAGTACTTC | CASSDASGRALYEQYF
TRBJ2-7 | TRBV13 | NA | NA | TGTGCCAGCAGCCCTCAGCGGGCAGGTTACGAGCAGTACTTC | CASSPQRAGYEQYF
TRBJ2-2 | TRBV27 | NA | TRBD1 | TGTGCCAGCAGTAACCGACAGGGAAGGACCATTGGCACCGGGGAGCTGTTTTTT | CASSNRQGRTIGTGELFF
TRBJ2-2 | TRBV15 | NA | TRBD1 | TGTGCCACCAGCGGGGGCCCCGGGACAGGAGCCTCCGGGACCGGGGAGCTGTTTTTT | CATSGGPGTGASGTGELFF
TRBJ2-1 | TRBV29-1 | NA | NA | TGCAGCGTCTTAAGCGCCGAGGGTGAGCAGTTCTTC | CSVLSAEGEQFF
TRBJ2-7 | TRBV27 | NA | TRBD1 | TGTGCCAGCAGTTTACCCCCGGGGACAGGGGTCTACGAGCAGTACTTC | CASSLPPGTGVYEQYF
TRBJ2-1 | TRBV11-1 | NA | NA | TGTGCCAGCAGCTCGACCCGGGGCTCTGAGTGGGAGTTCTTC | CASSSTRGSEWEFF
TRBJ1-1 | TRBV7-9 | few | NA | TGTGCCAGCAGCTCGGCCGACCCGAACACTGAAGCTTTCTTT | CASSSADPNTEAFF
TRBJ1-3 | TRBV4-1 | NA | NA | TGCGCCAGCAGCCACGAGACAGATTTCTCTGGAAACACCATATATTTT | CASSHETDFSGNTIYF